The 11 T cell receptor beta chains listed next were all sequenced from one sample in a study of CD8+CD57+ T cells in acquired aplastic anemia. TCR beta VDJ combinations and CDR3 sequences were profiled from genomic DNA. One entry per CDR3 protein, called by TCRdb with MiXCR from the reads. The sample has around 230,000 distinct CDR3 sequences; approximately 57% are singletons. Sequencing was carried out using sorted CD4+, CD8+, or CD8+CD57+ T cells (not recorded which) from PBMCs. The receptors shown here come from a human donor in good health.

Of note for this clonotype: The junction departs from germline at one end; a sequencing error may be responsible. This chain links TRBV7-9 with TRBJ2-7; no reliable D call. The CDR3 contains 15 residues. The V gene's germline CDR1 is SEHNR and CDR2 FQNEAQ (reference sequence). CDR3 sequence reads: CASSLDLTSSYEQYF. The CDR3 region has the DNA TGCGCCAGCAGCCTAGACCTGACCAGCTCCTACGAGCAGTACTTC. Using reference TRBV7-9 and TRBJ2-7 for the parts outside the CDR3, the full variable domain is DTGVSQNPRHKITKRGQNVTFRCDPISEHNRLYWYRQTLGQGPEFLTYFQNEAQLEKSRLLSDRFSAERPKGSFSTLEIQRTEQGDSAMYLCASSLDLTSSYEQYFGPGTRLTVT.

This clonotype was detected ten times or more. The gene calls are TRBV13 and TRBJ2-4, with D tentatively TRBD1 or TRBD2 (5 bases each). The germline V gene encodes CDR1 PRHDT and CDR2 FYEKMQ (reference sequence). The CDR3 covers 14 residues. Trimming shortened V by 2 bases and J by 5 bases, and 10 bases separated the two germline ends. The chain's CDR3 is CASSLRGSENIQYF. As DNA, the CDR3 is TGTGCCAGCAGCTTACGGGGCTCCGAAAACATTCAGTACTTC. The full variable domain, with the rest looked up from reference TRBV13 and TRBJ2-4, is AAGVIQSPRHLIKEKRETATLKCYPIPRHDTVYWYQQGPGQDPQFLISFYEKMQSDKGSIPDRFSAQQFSDYHSELNMSSLELGDSALYFCASSLRGSENIQYFGAGTRLSVL.

This rearrangement joins TRBV7-8 to TRBJ1-2; D possibly corresponds to TRBD1 (5 bases). V was trimmed by 2 bases and J by 5 bases, leaving 12 bases between them. This CDR3 has 14 amino acids. Per the germline V gene, CDR1 is SGHVS and CDR2 is FQNEAQ. The CDR3 spells CASSLSSQAYGYTF. In DNA, the CDR3 is TGTGCCAGCAGCTTATCGTCACAGGCTTATGGCTACACCTTC.

There are many counts of this clonotype. V usage is TRBV4-1 and J usage is TRBJ2-7; 10 nucleotides match TRBD1. V lost 4 bases, J lost 4 bases, and 10 bases stayed unmatched. The CDR3 is made up of 16 amino acids. CDR1 and CDR2 (germline): MGHRA, YSYEKL. The CDR3 nucleotides read TGCGCCAGCAGCCCTCCATTGGGGACAGGGGTTTACGAGCAGTACTTC. This sequence encodes CASSPPLGTGVYEQYF.

This clonotype has a count of ten or more. V gene TRBV7-3 combines with J gene TRBJ2-1; 12 bases are a match to TRBD2. This CDR3 has 15 residues. The J segment lost 10 bases and the V segment lost 2 bases, leaving 6 bases of the junction unmatched. Germline loops: CDR1 SGHTA, CDR2 FQGTGA. The CDR3 loop reads CASSLDPSGRVEQFF. The CDR3 DNA reads TGTGCCAGCAGCTTAGACCCTAGCGGGAGGGTCGAGCAGTTCTTC. The variable domain in full, completed from reference TRBV7-3 and TRBJ2-1, reads GAGVSQTPSNKVTEKGKYVELRCDPISGHTALYWYRQSLGQGPEFLIYFQGTGAADDSGLPNDRFFAVRPEGSVSTLKIQRTERGDSAVYLCASSLDPSGRVEQFFGPGTRLTVL.

The gene calls are TRBV19 and TRBJ1-1, with 7 bases lining up with TRBD1. Losses at the gene ends were 4 bases for V and 4 bases for J; bases not matched to a gene: 6. Germline V gives CDR1 LNHDA, CDR2 SQIVND (reference sequence). This CDR3 contains 14 residues. The CDR3 here is CASSTGTEFTEAFF. CDR3 sequence (DNA): TGTGCCAGTAGTACCGGGACAGAGTTCACTGAAGCTTTCTTT. The full variable domain, with the rest looked up from reference TRBV19 and TRBJ1-1, is DGGITQSPKYLFRKEGQNVTLSCEQNLNHDAMYWYRQDPGQGLRLIYYSQIVNDFQKGDIAEGYSVSREKKESFPLTVTSAQKNPTAFYLCASSTGTEFTEAFFGQGTRLTVV.

This clonotype was recorded at least ten times. The genes are TRBV2 and TRBJ2-5; possibly TRBD1 for D (5 bases). V was trimmed by 7 bases and J by 1 base, leaving 10 bases between them. The CDR3 length is 13 residues. Germline V gives CDR1 SNHLY, CDR2 FYNNEI. The DNA for the CDR3 is TGTGCCAGCAATAGGGGTGGCCAAGAGACCCAGTACTTC. Translation gives CASNRGGQETQYF.

In DNA, the CDR3 is TGCAGTGCTAGACGGATGAACACTGAAGCTTTCTTT. Its protein is CSARRMNTEAFF. This chain connects TRBV20-1 to TRBJ1-1, with D unclear. Germline assignment: CDR1 DFQATT and CDR2 SNEGSKA (reference sequence). V shed 2 bases and J shed 0 bases, with 4 bases lying between them. The CDR3 is 12 amino acids.

The CDR3 reads CSARGGAHGYTF. CDR3 sequence (DNA): TGCAGTGCTAGAGGGGGTGCCCATGGCTACACCTTC. This rearrangement joins TRBV20-1 to TRBJ1-2; D is unclear. CDR3 length: 12 amino acids. Germline CDR1 reads DFQATT; CDR2 reads SNEGSKA (reference sequence). V shed 1 base and J shed 6 bases, with 9 bases lying between them.

The chain links TRBV7-9 to TRBJ2-7; TRBD2 aligns across 8 bases. The CDR3 has 17 amino acids. The germline V gene encodes CDR1 SEHNR and CDR2 FQNEAQ (reference sequence). V lost 0 bases to trimming and J lost 3 bases; unmatched junction nucleotides: 10. The DNA for the CDR3 is TGTGCCAGCAGCTTAGCCGGCCCGGGACTAGGAGACTACGAGCAGTACTTC. Translation gives CASSLAGPGLGDYEQYF.

V and J are TRBV10-3 and TRBJ1-2, with 7 bases identical to TRBD1. CDR1 and CDR2 (germline): ENHRY, SYGVKD. Germline trimming cut 3 bases from V and 1 base from J; bases unmatched to any gene: 11. This CDR3 has 17 amino acids. CDR3 sequence: CAISDPGTVFLNYGYTF. Here the CDR3 DNA reads TGTGCCATCAGTGACCCTGGGACAGTTTTCCTTAACTATGGCTACACCTTC.